Described below is a single T cell receptor beta chain sequence and its context. The antigen is not known. Sorted CD4+ subsets: naive, central memory, regulatory, stem cell-like memory (CD45RO/CCR7/CD25/CD127/CD95/CD27 panel). Germline assignment: CDR1 SGHAT and CDR2 FQNNGV. V lost 4 bases to trimming and J lost 6 bases; unmatched junction nucleotides: 8. The CDR3 length is 16 residues. The data stem from a study of beta chain features in type 1 diabetes. Reverse transcription of all isolated RNA meant that expressed TCRB transcripts were sequenced. Clones were sequenced by immunoSEQ multiplex PCR, and TCRdb holds only the in-frame ones, with some missing. The data contain roughly 400,000 clones, around 13% of them singletons. General observations from the study: A moderate, significant TCRB CDR3 shortening appeared in type 1 diabetes across four CD4+ subsets. Researchers reported that naive, central memory and Treg TCRB repertoires appeared more similar in patients than in healthy donors. A pattern of fewer insertions and more deletions at VDJ junctions was seen in type 1 diabetes patients.

The receptor was isolated from a man aged 25-45 years in good health. The chain has TRBV11-2 and TRBJ2-3; 12 nucleotides agree with TRBD2. The sample consisted of naive CD4+ T cells from blood. The DNA of the CDR3 is TGTGCCAGCAGCTCGTCCCTAGCGGGAGGGCTTGATACGCAGTATTTT. Its translation is CASSSSLAGGLDTQYF.